This T cell receptor beta chain was sequenced for a study of T-cell memory formation after mild COVID-19 (TCRdb year 2021). As for the study more broadly: TCR sequence clusters from the two donors were largely donor specific. Two young, previously healthy adult volunteers made up the cohort, one male and one female. In a couple of donors, T-cell clones that expanded and contracted after mild COVID-19 were tracked by sequencing TCRalpha and TCRbeta repertoires over time.

Sequencing used an Illumina NovaSeq 6000. Using 5'RACE with constant-segment primers, TCRalpha and TCRbeta cDNA libraries were constructed, with sample barcodes and unique molecular identifiers added in the process. RNA was extracted from every sample with Trizol reagent. The libraries were amplified in two PCR steps, and the second step added a second sample barcode and Illumina TruSeq adapters. The libraries were sequenced on an Illumina NovaSeq using 2 x 150 bp paired-end reads. In the original analysis: Reads were demultiplexed and collapsed into UMI-guided consensus sequences with migec v1.2.7. With mixcr v2.1.11, UMI consensuses were aligned to TRA and TRB V and J templates and assembled into clonotypes. Clonotypes were classified as expanded or contracted when called significant by both edgeR and NoisET, with noise models trained on biological replicates. For edgeR calls, the cutoffs were a false discovery rate-adjusted p below 0.01 and a log2 fold-change threshold of 1. As an exploratory analysis of dynamics, max-normalized trajectories of the 1000 most abundant clonotypes were examined with PCA combined with hierarchical clustering. The CD4 or CD8 phenotype of responding clones was assigned using the separately sequenced CD4+ and CD8+ repertoires. The public sequencing data were trimmed at Q25 with fastp and processed into clonotypes with MiXCR by TCRdb, which kept only in-frame beta chains. Rows matching on CDR3 protein sequence are summarized as one entry with the most common DNA and genes. The V and J calls shown here were made by TCRdb, not taken from the authors' results. Here the sample has roughly 510,000 distinct CDR3 sequences; approximately 15% occur a single time. The top ten hold about 7.4% of the sample.

Broader findings and caveats from the paper: The detection of some responding clones in pre-infection memory suggests that pre-existing cross-reactive memory T cells joined the SARS-CoV-2 response. Balanced CD4/CD8 phenotypes were observed for clones contracting from day 15 to 85, whereas a bias towards CD4+ was observed for a second wave of clones expanding from day 15 to 37. Contracting CD4+ clones appeared mostly in the CM and EM memory subsets, whereas CD8+ clones were enriched in EMRA. Whether the second-wave clones peaking on day 37 were SARS-CoV-2 specific was not confirmed. Only a couple of mild cases were covered by the study, and larger cohorts that include severe cases with pre-infection samples were considered necessary.

Ficoll-Paque density gradient centrifugation was used to isolate PBMCs. This clonotype was counted only a few times. No cognate antigen has been identified for it. No qualities accompany the bases; no much larger clone lies one base away. The CDR3 starts with the cysteine, ends with the phenylalanine, and has 17 residues. CDR3 DNA only is kept here, 51 bases in frame from base 1. CDR1 and CDR2, looked up from the germline V gene (reference sequence), are DFQATT and SNEGSKA. V drops 5 bases and J drops 0 bases, leaving 21 bases in between. This TCR came from an adult woman who had mild COVID-19 (a few samples of this study predate the infection). The sample titles of this study are shuffled in the database, so cell type and time point are left out; the donor was told from shared clones. This sequence uses TRBV20-1 and TRBJ2-3, with the D gene not confidently named. Input material: PBMCs or a T cell subset sorted from them (not recorded which). The base sequence is TGCAGTGCTCCTAGAACCACGACATTGACTAGCACAGATACGCAGTATTTT. This translates into CSAPRTTTLTSTDTQYF.